Sequencing of this T cell receptor (beta chain) was carried out in a study of patients and donors after allogeneic stem cell transplantation. The V end lost 0 bases, the J end lost 0 bases, and 13 bases lay between the germline ends. The germline gives CDR1 SGHDT, CDR2 YYEEEE. The CDR3 extends over 17 amino acids. TCRdb re-called the RT-PCR reads with MiXCR, one entry per CDR3 protein. The sample carries about 87,000 distinct CDR3 sequences, 4% to 5% recorded once. The TCR was taken from a human donor who was either an allogeneic HSCT recipient or a stem cell or donor lymphocyte infusion donor (not recorded which). It is not recorded whose cells these are; they may come from a transplant donor. The rearrangement links TRBV5-6 to TRBJ1-3, with D possibly matching TRBD1 (5 bases). The source material was blood, either unsorted or a sorted T cell fraction (not recorded which). The CDR3 loop is CASSLETGGFSGNTIYF. The CDR3, as DNA: TGTGCCAGCAGCTTGGAAACCGGGGGATTCTCTGGAAACACCATATATTTT.